This record concerns one T cell receptor beta chain sequence. The antigen is not known. Primers for the PCR totalled 60 Vbeta and 13 Jbeta. Measured with immunoSEQ multiplex PCR; TCRdb has only the in-frame clones, and not every one. The sample has approximately 190,000 clones; around 85% are singletons. This entry belongs to a study of cytomegalovirus exposure and HLA in healthy donors. Study at large: There were around 100 million unique TCR beta sequences, drawn from about 179 million T cells, in an earlier analysis.

Study-wide points: With high specificity and sensitivity, the classifier reportedly diagnosed cytomegalovirus status. HLA-A and HLA-B allele assignments for most subjects were reportedly predicted accurately using TCR beta sequences. Trimming of TCR beta V- and J-genes showed a link, identified in a later analysis, to a missense DCLRE1C variant.

The CDR3 length is 16 residues. Trimming shortened V by 5 bases and J by 1 base, and 16 bases separated the two germline ends. Looked up from germline, CDR1 is SGHRS and CDR2 is YFSETQ. Sequenced material: PBMCs. The chain couples TRBV5-1 to TRBJ2-1, with a tentative D call TRBD2 (7 bases). This sequence was found in a man aged 45-60 years in good health and CMV-seronegative. Here the CDR3 reads CASSDEGGSSYNEQFF. CDR3 in DNA: TGCGCCAGCAGTGACGAGGGGGGGTCATCCTACAATGAGCAGTTCTTC.